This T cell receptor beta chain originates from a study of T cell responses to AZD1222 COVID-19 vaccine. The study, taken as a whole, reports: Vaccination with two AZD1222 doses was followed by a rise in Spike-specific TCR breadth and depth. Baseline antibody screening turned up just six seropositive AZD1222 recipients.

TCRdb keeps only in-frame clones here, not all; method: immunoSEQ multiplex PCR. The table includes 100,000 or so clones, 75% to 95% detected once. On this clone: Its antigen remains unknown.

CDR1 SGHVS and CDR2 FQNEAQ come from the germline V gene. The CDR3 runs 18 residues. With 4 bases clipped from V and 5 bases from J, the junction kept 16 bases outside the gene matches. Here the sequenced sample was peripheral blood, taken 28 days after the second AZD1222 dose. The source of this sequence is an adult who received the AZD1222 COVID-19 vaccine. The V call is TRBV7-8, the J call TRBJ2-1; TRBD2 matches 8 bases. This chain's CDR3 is CASSSSIRAGEGNNEQFF. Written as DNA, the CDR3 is TGTGCCAGCAGCTCTAGCATCAGAGCGGGGGAAGGGAACAATGAGCAGTTCTTC.